The T cell receptor beta chain under discussion was sequenced for a study of CD4 T cell repertoires in COVID-19. Germline CDR1 reads SGDLS; CDR2 reads YYNGEE. The CDR3 consists of 16 residues. V lost 0 bases to trimming and J lost 1 base; unmatched junction nucleotides: 4. Clones were read by immunoSEQ multiplex PCR, and TCRdb kept only the in-frame ones, dropping some. The sample shows 70,000 to 95,000 clones, around 82% of them seen only once. This sample comprised CD4+ T cells from peripheral blood, obtained after recovery from COVID-19. V and J are TRBV9 and TRBJ2-3; 8 positions agree with TRBD2. This TCR was sampled from a human donor who had COVID-19. CDR3 sequence: CASSVEARGGTDTQYF. The CDR3 DNA follows: TGTGCCAGCAGCGTAGAGGCGCGGGGGGGCACAGATACGCAGTATTTT.